This T cell receptor beta chain was captured by sequencing in a study of human T cells and chemical hapten exposure. As to time point: pre-sensitization, week 0. As to treatment: therapeutic diphenylcyclopropenone sensitization with weekly scalp DPC. Each CDR3 protein gets one entry after TCRdb re-called the RACE reads with MiXCR. The table includes a few hundred thousand distinct CDR3 sequences, about 5% detected once. This clonotype appeared a few times. The germline gives CDR1 LGHNA, CDR2 YSLEER. This CDR3 contains 15 residues. Deletions cut 4 bases from V and 0 bases from J, with 10 bases between. This chain connects TRBV4-3 to TRBJ1-5; no clear D gene. This receptor was identified in a woman aged 18-29 years with alopecia areata. Some clones in this sample may be carry-over from other donors' samples. The sequenced sample was whole blood, obtained in connection with sensitization to the hapten diphenylcyclopropenone (DPC). CDR3 nucleotides: TGCGCCAGCAGCCTCATATTACTTAGCAATCAGCCCCAGCATTTT. Translated: CASSLILLSNQPQHF.